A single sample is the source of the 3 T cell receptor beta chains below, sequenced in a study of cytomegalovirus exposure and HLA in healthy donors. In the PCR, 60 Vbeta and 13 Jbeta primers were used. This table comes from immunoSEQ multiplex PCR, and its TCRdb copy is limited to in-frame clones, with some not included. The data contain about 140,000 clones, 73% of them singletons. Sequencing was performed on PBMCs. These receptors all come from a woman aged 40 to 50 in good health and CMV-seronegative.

Here the CDR3 DNA reads TGCGCCAGCAGCCAAAGCTTAGGACTGTACAATGAGCAGTTCTTC. Translated: CASSQSLGLYNEQFF. This rearrangement joins TRBV4-3 to TRBJ2-1; perhaps TRBD2 as D (5 bases). Germline CDR1 and CDR2: LGHNA and YSLEER. The CDR3 covers 15 residues. Trimming left V 2 bases short and J 4 bases short, with 12 bases between.

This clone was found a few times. The CDR3 protein is CASSDNRVLAKNIQYF. In nucleotides, the CDR3 is TGTGCCAGCAGTGATAACAGGGTTTTGGCCAAAAACATTCAGTACTTC. V gene TRBV6-1 combines with J gene TRBJ2-4, with D possibly TRBD1 on 6 matching bases. Germline values: CDR1 MNHNS, CDR2 SASEGT. The V gene lost 3 bases and the J gene lost 1 base, with 13 bases spanning the gap. The length of the CDR3 is 16 residues.

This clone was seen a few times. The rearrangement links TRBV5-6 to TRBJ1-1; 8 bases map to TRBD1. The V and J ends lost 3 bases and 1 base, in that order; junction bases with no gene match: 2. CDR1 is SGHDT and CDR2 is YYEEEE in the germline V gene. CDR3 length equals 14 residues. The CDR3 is CASSSGTGNTEAFF. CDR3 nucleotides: TGTGCCAGCAGCTCAGGGACAGGGAACACTGAAGCTTTCTTT.